This T cell receptor (beta chain) was sequenced during a study of blood T cell repertoires in COVID-19. Looking at the study overall: COVID-19 samples from acute and convalescent phases originated in the United States, Italy and Spain. Sources were T cells, B-cell-depleted T cells, or PBMCs; the material itself was cDNA or gDNA.

Original processing notes: Estimated nucleated cell counts came from reference gene primer amplification. Here immunoSEQ multiplex PCR was the method, and the copy in TCRdb shows in-frame clones only, minus some. That table furnishes V, J and clone size, whereas the DNA furnished D and trimming. The sample records over 250,000 clones, approximately 85% being singletons. CDR1 and CDR2 (germline): GTSNPN, SVGIG (reference sequence). The junction had 5 bases not matched to a gene; V was cut back by 7 bases and J by 4 bases. This CDR3 region has 12 residues. Sequencing was carried out using peripheral blood. This TCR was recovered from a human donor in a cohort sampled during active COVID-19. This chain connects TRBV30 to TRBJ1-2, with 8 bases lining up with TRBD1. Here the CDR3 reads CALDRVGYGYTF. The DNA for the CDR3 is TGTGCCTTGGACAGGGTCGGCTATGGCTACACCTTC.